Listed below are T cell receptor beta chains from one sample, sequenced in a study of blood T cell repertoires in COVID-19. Only in-frame clones appear in the TCRdb table, and some are missing; sequencing was by immunoSEQ multiplex PCR. Of under 250,000 clones in the sample, about 80% were seen once. The sequencing sample was made of peripheral blood. These receptors originate from a woman in her twenties or thirties who had recovered from COVID-19. The CDR3 runs from the conserved cysteine through the conserved F or W. The D gene is left open where the match is weak. Some rows mark clone size as missing; the rest say once, few, many or name a class of expanded clone.

cdr3_aa	cdr3_nt	clone_size	j_call	d_call	v_call
CAIKSGDSYEQYF	TGTGCCATCAAAAGCGGGGACTCCTACGAGCAGTACTTC	.	TRBJ2-7	TRBD2	TRBV10-3
CATSDPRQGANGYTF	TGTGCCACCAGTGATCCTAGACAGGGGGCAAATGGCTACACCTTC	.	TRBJ1-2	TRBD1	TRBV24-1
CVGSGRTDTQYF	TGTGTCGGCAGCGGCCGCACAGATACGCAGTATTTT	.	TRBJ2-3	.	TRBV7-5
CASSLFQGIIYNEQFF	TGTGCCAGCAGTTTATTTCAGGGGATAATCTACAATGAGCAGTTCTTC	.	TRBJ2-1	.	TRBV27
CASRPPGLAGLNTGELFF	TGTGCCAGCAGACCTCCGGGACTAGCGGGACTGAACACCGGGGAGCTGTTTTTT	once	TRBJ2-2	TRBD2	TRBV28
CASSLIPGQTTDTQYF	TGTGCCAGCAGCCTAATACCGGGACAAACCACAGATACGCAGTATTTT	.	TRBJ2-3	.	TRBV3-1/TRBV3-2
CASSESGGANTEAFF	TGCGCCAGCAGTGAGTCCGGGGGGGCGAACACTGAAGCTTTCTTT	.	TRBJ1-1	.	TRBV10-1
CASSLGTGPTYEQYF	TGTGCCAGCAGCTTGGGCACCGGTCCTACCTACGAGCAGTACTTC	.	TRBJ2-7	.	TRBV5-4
CASSLAGGETQYF	TGTGCCAGCAGTCTAGCGGGAGGGGAGACCCAGTACTTC	.	TRBJ2-5	TRBD2	TRBV12-3/TRBV12-4
CASSLTGNYGYTF	TGCGCCAGCAGCTTGACAGGGAACTATGGCTACACCTTC	.	TRBJ1-2	TRBD1	TRBV4-1
CASSTGQLGYEQYF	TGTGCCAGCAGCACGGGACAGCTCGGCTACGAGCAGTACTTC	.	TRBJ2-7	TRBD1	TRBV7-9
CASSGGPYQNSPLHF	TGCGCCAGCAGCGGCGGGCCATACCAGAATTCACCCCTCCACTTT	.	TRBJ1-6	.	TRBV10-2